The clone carrying this TCR beta chain was picked up one time. TCR beta CDR3 regions were amplified from RNA. The TCR CDR3 first-round RT-PCR relied on the HTBI primer set. TCRdb passed the multiplex PCR reads through MiXCR, listing each CDR3 protein once. This table has hundreds of thousands of distinct CDR3 sequences, roughly 14% appearing once. Absent ophthalmopathy progression within 18 months defined stable Graves' hyperthyroidism. Disease duration under 2 months; hyperthyroidism patients were aged 18 to 65. The data belong to a study of T cells in Graves' hyperthyroidism and ophthalmopathy. Study-wide context: Peripheral blood specimens were obtained at initial diagnosis, prior to any treatment.

The CDR3 is 16 residues long. Germline trimming cut 5 bases from V and 4 bases from J; bases unmatched to any gene: 6. CDR1 and CDR2 (germline): SGHAT, FQNNGV. This rearrangement joins TRBV11-2 to TRBJ2-1, with TRBD2 identical over 12 bases. Sequenced: blood. The clonotype comes from a woman younger than 30 with Graves' hyperthyroidism. CDR3 residues: CASSLRTSGEYNEQFF. DNA of the CDR3: TGTGCCAGCAGCCTACGGACTAGCGGGGAATACAATGAGCAGTTCTTC.